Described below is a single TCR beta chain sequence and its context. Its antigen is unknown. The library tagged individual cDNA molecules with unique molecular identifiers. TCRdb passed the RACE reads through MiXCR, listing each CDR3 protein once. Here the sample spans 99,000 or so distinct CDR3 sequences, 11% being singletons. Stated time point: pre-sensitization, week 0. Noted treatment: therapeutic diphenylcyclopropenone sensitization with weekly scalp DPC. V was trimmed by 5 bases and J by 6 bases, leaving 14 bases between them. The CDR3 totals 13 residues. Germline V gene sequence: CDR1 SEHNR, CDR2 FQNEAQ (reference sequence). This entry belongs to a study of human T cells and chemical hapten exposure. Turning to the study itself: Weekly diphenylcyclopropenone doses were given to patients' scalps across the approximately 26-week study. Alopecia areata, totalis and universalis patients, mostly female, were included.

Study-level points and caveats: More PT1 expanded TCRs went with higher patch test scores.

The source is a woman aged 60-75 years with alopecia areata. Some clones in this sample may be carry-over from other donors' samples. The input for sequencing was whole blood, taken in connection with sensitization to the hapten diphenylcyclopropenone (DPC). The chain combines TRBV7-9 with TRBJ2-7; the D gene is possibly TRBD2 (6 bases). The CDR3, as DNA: TGTGCCAGCAGCCCAGGAGGGGAATCCGAGCAGTACTTC. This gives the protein CASSPGGESEQYF.